The 30 T cell receptor beta chains presented below share a single source sample, sequenced in a study of OX40 agonist ivuxolimab in advanced cancers. Using immunoSEQ multiplex PCR, the repertoire was profiled, and TCRdb retains in-frame clones only, with some absent. The table lists roughly 23,000 clones, 86% of them singletons. This sample comprised CD4+ or CD8+ T cells sorted from blood, obtained in a trial of the OX40 agonist ivuxolimab. The receptor source for this set is an adult with an advanced solid tumor such as melanoma, head and neck, liver or kidney cancer.

This clone was seen a single time. The rearrangement joins TRBV13 to TRBJ2-4; a weak D match, TRBD2 (6 bases). CDR1 PRHDT and CDR2 FYEKMQ come from the germline V gene (reference sequence). This CDR3 region has 16 residues. V was shortened by 4 bases and J by 7 bases, with 20 bases between the two germline ends. CDR3 nucleotides: TGTGCCAGCAGCTCTGGTGAGGGGACGGGGAGGAACATTCAGTACTTC. It specifies CASSSGEGTGRNIQYF.

This chain connects TRBV30 to TRBJ2-2; D possibly corresponds to TRBD1 (5 bases). This CDR3 has 14 amino acids. Trimming took off 0 bases at V and 0 bases at J, with 5 bases between the two ends. CDR1 and CDR2 (germline): GTSNPN, SVGIG (reference sequence). The CDR3 coding sequence is TGTGCCTGGAGTGTACAGGCGAACACCGGGGAGCTGTTTTTT. Amino acid sequence: CAWSVQANTGELFF.

The genes are TRBV21-1 and TRBJ1-3. TRBV21-1 is a pseudogene locus. The CDR3 loop spans 13 amino acids. The CDR3 protein is CASSKVKGNTIYF. The CDR3 DNA reads as TGTGCCAGCAGCAAAGTCAAGGGAAACACCATATATTTT.

The chain links TRBV11-3 to TRBJ2-2; TRBD1 is a possible D gene (6 bases). Trimming removed 2 bases from V and 7 bases from J, with 11 bases in between. Germline values: CDR1 SGHNT, CDR2 YENEEA. There are 14 residues in the CDR3. CDR3 DNA sequence: TGTGCCAGCAGCTTATCGCAGGGGATCGGGGAGCTGTTTTTT. It yields the protein CASSLSQGIGELFF.

V is TRBV29-1 and J is TRBJ1-1, with D unclear. The ends were cut back, 7 bases at V and 8 bases at J, with 17 bases in the middle. The CDR3 sequence is 12 residues long. Germline lookup yields CDR1 SQVTM and CDR2 ANQGSEA. CDR3 nucleotides: TGCAGCGGTGGACCGAGGGCGGCCGAAGCTTTCTTT. It specifies CSGGPRAAEAFF. The whole variable domain, filled in from reference TRBV29-1 and TRBJ1-1, reads SAVISQKPSRDICQRGTSLTIQCQVDSQVTMMFWYRQQPGQSLTLIATANQGSEATYESGFVIDKFPISRPNLTFSTLTVSNMSPEDSSIYLCSGGPRAAEAFFGQGTRLTVV.

This chain joins TRBV7-9 and TRBJ1-5; D gene uncertain. The CDR3 has 12 amino acids. V was shortened by 3 bases and J by 5 bases, with 5 bases between the two germline ends. Germline V gene lookup returns CDR1 SEHNR and CDR2 FQNEAQ (reference sequence). The CDR3 DNA reads as TGTGCCAGCAGCTTGTACGATCAGCCCCAGCATTTT. Protein product: CASSLYDQPQHF.

The chain recombines TRBV12-5 with TRBJ2-3; D unresolved. Trimming cost V 6 bases and J 3 bases, with 10 bases left between them. This CDR3 region has 13 residues. CDR1 and CDR2 (germline): LGHNT, FRNRAP. The CDR3 DNA sequence: TGTGCTAGTGGGAAGGGCTTGACAGATACGCAGTATTTT. Amino acid sequence: CASGKGLTDTQYF. Full variable domain (outside the CDR3, taken from reference TRBV12-5 and TRBJ2-3): DARVTQTPRHKVTEMGQEVTMRCQPILGHNTVFWYRQTMMQGLELLAYFRNRAPLDDSGMPKDRFSAEMPDATLATLKIQPSEPRDSAVYFCASGKGLTDTQYFGPGTRLTVL.

The chain couples TRBV6-5 to TRBJ2-2, with D uncertain. Germline values: CDR1 MNHEY, CDR2 SVGAGI. Trimming cost V 2 bases and J 3 bases, with 7 bases left between them. The CDR3 covers 14 residues. CDR3 DNA: TGTGCCAGCAGTTACAAGGGATACACCGGGGAGCTGTTTTTT. It codes for CASSYKGYTGELFF.

The chain couples TRBV5-1 to TRBJ2-7, with D perhaps matching TRBD1 (6 bases). The CDR3 sequence is 15 residues long. V was cut by 4 bases and J by 0 bases, with 14 bases left in between. Per the germline V gene, CDR1 is SGHRS and CDR2 is YFSETQ. The CDR3: CASSDRFLSSYEQYF. The CDR3 region has the DNA TGCGCCAGCAGCGACAGGTTCCTGAGCTCCTACGAGCAGTACTTC.

Here the CDR3 reads CASSWGTAAEQFF. Here the CDR3 DNA reads TGTGCCAGCAGCTGGGGGACTGCCGCCGAGCAGTTCTTC. The chain carries TRBV11-3 and TRBJ2-1; tentative D call: TRBD2 (6 bases). The germline gives CDR1 SGHNT, CDR2 YENEEA. CDR3 length: 13 amino acids. Trimming pared 4 bases from V and 10 bases from J, leaving 14 bases between.

The genes are TRBV30 and TRBJ1-1; D remains ambiguous. The CDR3 is made up of 11 amino acids. Germline lookup yields CDR1 GTSNPN and CDR2 SVGIG (reference sequence). Trimming took off 2 bases at V and 7 bases at J, with 8 bases between the two ends. CDR3 nucleotides: TGTGCCTGGAGTTCTCAGATTGAAGCTTTCTTT. Protein product: CAWSSQIEAFF.

The CDR3 is CASSLLIAAEQYF. DNA for the CDR3: TGTGCCAGCAGCTTATTGATAGCGGCCGAGCAGTACTTC. V and J are TRBV7-8 and TRBJ2-7, with a possible D match to TRBD2 (6 bases). The CDR3 loop spans 13 amino acids. Germline CDR1 reads SGHVS; CDR2 reads FQNEAQ. V lost 2 bases, J lost 6 bases, and 11 bases lay in between.

The genes are TRBV5-4 and TRBJ2-7, with a weak D call TRBD2 (7 bases). The CDR3 has 14 amino acids. Germline values: CDR1 SGHNT, CDR2 YYREEE (reference sequence). Trimming removed 3 bases at V and 4 bases at J, with 14 bases between. The CDR3 sequence: CASSWGGGSYEQYF. The DNA of the CDR3 is TGTGCCAGCAGCTGGGGGGGCGGGAGTTACGAGCAGTACTTC. Full variable domain (remainder filled in from reference TRBV5-4 and TRBJ2-7): ETGVTQSPTHLIKTRGQQVTLRCSSQSGHNTVSWYQQALGQGPQFIFQYYREEENGRGNFPPRFSGLQFPNYSSELNVNALELDDSALYLCASSWGGGSYEQYFGPGTRLTVT.

The chain couples TRBV11-2 to TRBJ1-1; 7 bases line up with TRBD1. Trimming took 0 bases from V and 0 from J; bases not matched to a gene: 4. This CDR3 has 16 amino acids. Germline assignment: CDR1 SGHAT and CDR2 FQNNGV. In DNA, the CDR3 is TGTGCCAGCAGCTTAGATCTAGGGACAGTGAACACTGAAGCTTTCTTT. As protein: CASSLDLGTVNTEAFF.

V usage is TRBV2 and J usage is TRBJ2-3; weak D call: TRBD2 (5 bases). Germline V gene data show CDR1 as SNHLY and CDR2 as FYNNEI. Trimming took 8 bases from V and 0 from J, leaving 15 bases between them. The CDR3 totals 15 residues. Written as DNA, the CDR3 is TGTGCCAGCCGGGGAGTAGTTAGGAGCACAGATACGCAGTATTTT. The encoded protein is CASRGVVRSTDTQYF. Using reference TRBV2 and TRBJ2-3 for the parts outside the CDR3, the full variable domain is EPEVTQTPSHQVTQMGQEVILRCVPISNHLYFYWYRQILGQKVEFLVSFYNNEISEKSEIFDDQFSVERPDGSNFTLKIRSTKLEDSAMYFCASRGVVRSTDTQYFGPGTRLTVL.

V usage is TRBV27 and J usage is TRBJ2-7; D possibly corresponds to TRBD2 (6 bases). CDR1 is MNHEY and CDR2 is SMNVEV in the germline V gene (reference sequence). Trimming removed 2 bases from V and 6 bases from J, with 14 bases in between. The CDR3 totals 14 residues. The CDR3 region has the DNA TGTGCCAGCAGTTTAGGGACTGACGCTGGCGAGCAGTACTTC. Amino acids: CASSLGTDAGEQYF.

V and J are TRBV5-6 and TRBJ1-2; tentative D call: TRBD1 (5 bases). This CDR3 has 12 residues. Trimming cost V 0 bases and J 6 bases, with 6 bases left between them. Looked up from germline, CDR1 is SGHDT and CDR2 is YYEEEE. The DNA of the CDR3 is TGTGCCAGCAGCTTGGGACAGAATGGCTACACCTTC. Its protein product is CASSLGQNGYTF.

The chain recombines TRBV7-8 with TRBJ2-7; 7 bases align to TRBD2. V trimming: 4 bases; J trimming: 0 bases; junction bases outside the gene matches: 3. The CDR3 is made up of 14 amino acids. Germline V gene sequence: CDR1 SGHVS, CDR2 FQNEAQ. This chain's CDR3 is CASSSLAGSYEQYF. Written as DNA, the CDR3 is TGTGCCAGCAGCTCTTTAGCGGGCTCCTACGAGCAGTACTTC.

This CDR3 is CASSFGVNYGYTF. The DNA of the CDR3 is TGTGCCAGCAGCTTCGGGGTTAACTATGGCTACACCTTC. The chain links TRBV5-5 to TRBJ1-2, with D uncertain. Germline V CDR1 and CDR2: SGHKS, YYEKEE (reference sequence). The CDR3 totals 13 residues. V was pared by 2 bases and J by 1 base, with 6 bases between.

This chain connects TRBV28 to TRBJ2-5; D remains unclear. The assigned J gene may be wrong: the sequence end matches TRBJ2-7 better. CDR1 is MDHEN, CDR2 SYDVKM, per germline. The CDR3 has 15 amino acids. The CDR3 DNA reads as TGTGCCAGCAGTTTTAGGGAAACCCACTCCTACGAGCAGTACTTC. It codes for CASSFRETHSYEQYF.

There are a few counts of this clone. The gene calls are TRBV28 and TRBJ2-3; D possibly corresponds to TRBD2 (6 bases). The CDR3 is made up of 15 amino acids. Germline loops: CDR1 MDHEN, CDR2 SYDVKM. The V end lost 5 bases, the J end lost 0 bases, and 12 bases lay between the germline ends. The chain's CDR3 is CASSGERVSTDTQYF. CDR3 DNA sequence: TGTGCCAGCAGTGGGGAGCGGGTTAGCACAGATACGCAGTATTTT.

This clone was detected only a few times. The V call is TRBV4-1, the J call TRBJ2-7; D is unclear. The CDR3 extends over 15 amino acids. CDR1 is MGHRA, CDR2 YSYEKL, per germline. Trimming left V 1 base short and J 2 bases short, with 12 bases between. The CDR3 nucleotides are TGCGCCAGCAGCCAAGTAATCTCCTCTACCTACGAGCAGTACTTC. The encoded protein is CASSQVISSTYEQYF.

The chain employs TRBV29-1 and TRBJ2-3; 8 positions match TRBD2. The germline gives CDR1 SQVTM, CDR2 ANQGSEA. This CDR3 is built from 15 residues. Losses at the gene ends were 7 bases for V and 4 bases for J; bases not matched to a gene: 13. The CDR3 protein is CSASGGREGADTQYF. In DNA, the CDR3 is TGCAGCGCCTCAGGAGGACGGGAGGGGGCAGATACGCAGTATTTT.

This chain connects TRBV4-3 to TRBJ2-6; 7 positions match TRBD1. This CDR3 contains 18 residues. V gave up 0 bases and J gave up 5 bases; unmatched junction bases: 10. Germline-derived CDR1 and CDR2 are LGHNA and YSLEER. CDR3 sequence (DNA): TGCGCCAGCAGCCAAGATGCAGAAAGGGGGCTCTGGGCCAACGTCCTGACTTTC. It encodes CASSQDAERGLWANVLTF.

This chain links TRBV7-9 with TRBJ1-5; D not certain. Germline V CDR1 and CDR2: SEHNR, FQNEAQ (reference sequence). With 5 bases removed from V and 3 bases from J, the gap between germline ends came to 11 bases. There are 14 residues in the CDR3. The CDR3 protein is CASSHEENNQPQHF. The CDR3 DNA reads as TGTGCCAGCAGCCATGAGGAAAACAATCAGCCCCAGCATTTT.

This chain joins TRBV30 and TRBJ2-3; D remains ambiguous. The CDR3 extends over 14 amino acids. V was pared by 1 base and J by 1 base, with 9 bases between. CDR1 GTSNPN and CDR2 SVGIG come from the germline V gene (reference sequence). The CDR3 region is CAWSDRTGTDTQYF. CDR3 DNA sequence: TGTGCCTGGAGTGATAGAACCGGCACAGATACGCAGTATTTT.

The rearrangement joins TRBV6-1 to TRBJ2-1; 12 positions match TRBD2. Trimming took 0 bases from V and 8 from J; bases not matched to a gene: 14. This CDR3 is 19 amino acids long. CDR1 MNHNS and CDR2 SASEGT come from the germline V gene. This chain's CDR3 is CASSEAGGLAGRGGHEQFF. The CDR3 coding sequence is TGTGCCAGCAGTGAAGCAGGGGGACTAGCGGGTCGGGGAGGGCATGAGCAGTTCTTC.

This clone was picked up one time. V gene TRBV6-5 combines with J gene TRBJ1-4; perhaps TRBD1 as D (6 bases). Trimming left V 0 bases short and J 4 bases short, with 9 bases between. The CDR3 runs 15 residues. The V gene's germline CDR1 is MNHEY and CDR2 SVGAGI. This CDR3 is CASSYSGGLNEKLFF. The CDR3 region has the DNA TGTGCCAGCAGTTACTCGGGGGGCCTTAATGAAAAACTGTTTTTT.

The chain has TRBV28 and TRBJ2-1, with 9 bases matching TRBD2. Looked up from germline, CDR1 is MDHEN and CDR2 is SYDVKM. The J segment lost 7 bases and the V segment lost 9 bases, leaving 7 bases of the junction unmatched. The CDR3 loop spans 13 amino acids. The CDR3: CASSTSGRNEQFF. The CDR3 DNA sequence: TGTGCCAGTTCAACCAGCGGGAGGAATGAGCAGTTCTTC.

This clone was counted once. The V gene is TRBV6-1, the J gene TRBJ1-2, with D tentatively TRBD1 (5 bases). Trimming took 10 bases from V and 3 from J, leaving 21 bases between them. Germline V CDR1 and CDR2: MNHNS, SASEGT. The CDR3 loop spans 15 amino acids. The CDR3 protein is CAIFSYGDGYYGYTF. The CDR3 DNA is TGTGCCATCTTTTCTTACGGGGACGGATACTATGGCTACACCTTC.